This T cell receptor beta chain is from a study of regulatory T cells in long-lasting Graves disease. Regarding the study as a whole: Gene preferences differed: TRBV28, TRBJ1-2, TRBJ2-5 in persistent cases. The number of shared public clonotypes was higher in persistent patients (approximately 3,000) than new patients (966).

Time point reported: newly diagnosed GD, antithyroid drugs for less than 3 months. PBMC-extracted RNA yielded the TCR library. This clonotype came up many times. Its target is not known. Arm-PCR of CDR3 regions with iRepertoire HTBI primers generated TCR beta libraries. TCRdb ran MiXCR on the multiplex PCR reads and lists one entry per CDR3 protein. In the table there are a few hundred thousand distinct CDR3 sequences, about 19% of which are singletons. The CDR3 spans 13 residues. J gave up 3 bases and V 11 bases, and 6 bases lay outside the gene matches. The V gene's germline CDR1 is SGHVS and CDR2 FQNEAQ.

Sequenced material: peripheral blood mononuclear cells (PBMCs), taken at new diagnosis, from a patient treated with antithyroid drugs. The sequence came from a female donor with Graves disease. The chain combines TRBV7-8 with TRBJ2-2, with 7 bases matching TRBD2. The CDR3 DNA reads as TGTGCCTTTTCTAGCGGCCACACCGGGGAGCTGTTTTTT. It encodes CAFSSGHTGELFF.